These 17 T cell receptor beta chains share one sample of origin, sequenced in a study of cytomegalovirus exposure and HLA in healthy donors. PCR involved 60 Vbeta and 13 Jbeta primers. Data came from immunoSEQ multiplex PCR; TCRdb stores just in-frame clones and leaves some out. The repertoire holds about 82,000 clones, with less than 80% as singletons. Specimen: PBMCs. The receptors originated from a woman aged 40 to 50 in good health and CMV-seropositive.

V gene TRBV27 combines with J gene TRBJ1-1; D is undetermined. From germline, CDR1 is MNHEY and CDR2 SMNVEV (reference sequence). V shed 8 bases and J shed 3 bases, with 19 bases lying between them. The CDR3 consists of 15 residues. CDR3 loop: CASALKGPRDTEAFF. CDR3 DNA: TGTGCCAGCGCACTAAAAGGTCCGCGTGACACTGAAGCTTTCTTT.

The chain recombines TRBV5-1 with TRBJ2-1, with 8 nucleotides matching TRBD1. This CDR3 comprises 16 residues. Unmatched junction bases numbered 6, after V lost 4 bases and J lost 0 bases. CDR1 is SGHRS, CDR2 YFSETQ, per germline. The chain's CDR3 is CASSGGTGGSYNEQFF. The DNA for the CDR3 is TGCGCCAGCAGCGGCGGGACAGGAGGCTCCTACAATGAGCAGTTCTTC.

The CDR3 reads CASRPGEGLNTEAFF. The CDR3 nucleotides are TGTGCCAGCAGGCCAGGGGAGGGGTTGAACACTGAAGCTTTCTTT. The chain links TRBV28 to TRBJ1-1, with D perhaps matching TRBD1 (6 bases). The CDR3 loop spans 15 amino acids. Germline CDR1 and CDR2: MDHEN and SYDVKM. V was clipped by 6 bases and J by 0 bases, with 14 bases between them.

The chain is built from TRBV2 and TRBJ1-5; 8 bases match TRBD1. V dropped 6 bases and J dropped 7; count of bases not matched to a gene: 8. Germline lookup yields CDR1 SNHLY and CDR2 FYNNEI. CDR3 length: 14 amino acids. The CDR3 reads CASSLDRDGQPQHF. CDR3 DNA: TGTGCCAGCAGCTTGGACAGGGATGGGCAGCCCCAGCATTTT.

The chain recombines TRBV5-6 with TRBJ2-7; 7 positions agree with TRBD1. Per the germline V gene, CDR1 is SGHDT and CDR2 is YYEEEE. V shed 2 bases and J 9 bases; nucleotides not matched to a gene: 11. This CDR3 comprises 14 residues. The chain's CDR3 is CASSFGRTGGRQYF. The CDR3 bases are TGTGCCAGCAGCTTTGGGCGGACAGGAGGTAGGCAGTACTTC.

The chain couples TRBV5-1 to TRBJ1-2, with 7 positions matching TRBD1. The junction had 15 bases not matched to a gene; V was cut back by 6 bases and J by 4 bases. There are 16 residues in the CDR3. CDR1 SGHRS and CDR2 YFSETQ come from the germline V gene. CDR3 nucleotides: TGCGCCAGCACCCAACAACCGACAGGGTCATTCTATGGCTACACCTTC. Translated, it gives CASTQQPTGSFYGYTF.

The chain links TRBV7-9 to TRBJ1-1; no reliable D call. The CDR3 runs 13 residues. Per the germline V gene, CDR1 is SEHNR and CDR2 is FQNEAQ (reference sequence). Trimming took off 0 bases at V and 1 base at J, with 3 bases between the two ends. CDR3 amino acids: CASSLAGNTEAFF. In DNA form, the CDR3 reads TGTGCCAGCAGCTTAGCCGGGAACACTGAAGCTTTCTTT.

J is TRBJ1-5 and V is TRBV6-5; D is unresolved. From germline, CDR1 is MNHEY and CDR2 SVGAGI. Trimming shortened V by 6 bases and J by 0 bases, and 6 bases separated the two germline ends. The CDR3 runs to 13 residues. As DNA, the CDR3 is TGTGCCAGCAGGAGGCGTAGCAATCAGCCCCAGCATTTT. Encoded protein: CASRRRSNQPQHF.

A word on this clone: This sample includes further DNA sequences coding for the same CDR3. This chain connects TRBV5-4 to TRBJ2-5; D may be TRBD1 (6 bases). Trimming removed 5 bases at V and 2 bases at J, with 16 bases between. Germline loops: CDR1 SGHNT, CDR2 YYREEE (reference sequence). The length of the CDR3 is 15 residues. DNA of the CDR3: TGTGCCAGCAGTCTGGCGGGCAGGGGTCAAGAGACCCAGTACTTC. Encoded protein: CASSLAGRGQETQYF.

This clone was observed a single time. The gene calls are TRBV11-3 and TRBJ2-2, with TRBD2 matching over 9 bases. The CDR3 runs 14 residues. The V segment lost 6 bases and the J segment 4 bases; nucleotides outside the gene matches: 3. Germline V gene sequence: CDR1 SGHNT, CDR2 YENEEA. The CDR3 sequence is CASSQREATGELFF. CDR3 coding DNA: TGTGCCAGCAGTCAGCGGGAGGCCACCGGGGAGCTGTTTTTT.

The chain joins TRBV25-1 to TRBJ2-5, with TRBD2 matching 15 bases. Per the germline V gene, CDR1 is MGHDK and CDR2 is SYGVNS. V shed 6 bases, J shed 5 bases, and the junction held 7 bases outside the gene matches. CDR3 length equals 16 residues. The CDR3 sequence: CASRPGTSGRRETQYF. The CDR3 DNA sequence: TGTGCCAGCAGGCCCGGGACTAGCGGGAGGAGGGAGACCCAGTACTTC.

The rearrangement joins TRBV2 to TRBJ2-7; 8 nucleotides align to TRBD1. The CDR3 has 14 residues. Per the germline V gene, CDR1 is SNHLY and CDR2 is FYNNEI. Trimming took 6 bases from V and 6 from J; bases not matched to a gene: 10. The CDR3 DNA follows: TGTGCCAGCAGCGCAGGGGGCTTATCCGGCGAGCAGTACTTC. Residues: CASSAGGLSGEQYF.

This sequence joins TRBV19 and TRBJ1-2; weak D call: TRBD1 (6 bases). The length of the CDR3 is 15 residues. Trimming pared 5 bases from V and 2 bases from J, leaving 15 bases between. Germline V lookup: CDR1 LNHDA, CDR2 SQIVND (reference sequence). Here the CDR3 reads CASSPQDTGNYGYTF. The CDR3 DNA follows: TGTGCCAGTAGTCCTCAGGATACAGGGAACTATGGCTACACCTTC.

This sequence joins TRBV28 and TRBJ2-1; 11 bases agree with TRBD2. The trim removed 7 bases at V and 5 bases at J, leaving 7 bases unmatched. CDR1 MDHEN and CDR2 SYDVKM come from the germline V gene. The CDR3 is 15 residues long. DNA of the CDR3: TGTGCCAGCATCTCCGGGACTAGCGGCCACAATGAGCAGTTCTTC. Its protein is CASISGTSGHNEQFF.

The DNA for the CDR3 is TGTGCCAGTAGTATCTCACAGTCCTACGAGCAGTACTTC. Residues: CASSISQSYEQYF. V usage is TRBV19 and J usage is TRBJ2-7; no firm D call. The CDR3 extends over 13 amino acids. V was pared by 3 bases and J by 1 base, with 7 bases between. From germline, CDR1 is LNHDA and CDR2 SQIVND (reference sequence).

The chain is built from TRBV19 and TRBJ2-1; 12 bases align to TRBD2. The V and J ends lost 1 base and 4 bases, in that order; junction bases with no gene match: 5. This CDR3 region has 17 residues. Germline CDR1 reads LNHDA; CDR2 reads SQIVND (reference sequence). The CDR3 DNA follows: TGTGCCAGTAGTATAGTACTAGCGGGAGGAAGGTACAATGAGCAGTTCTTC. This sequence encodes CASSIVLAGGRYNEQFF.

The chain couples TRBV6-1 to TRBJ2-7; possible D gene TRBD2, 6 bases. Germline V lookup: CDR1 MNHNS, CDR2 SASEGT. The CDR3 length is 13 residues. Trimming stripped 7 bases from V and 6 bases from J, with 16 bases between. Here the CDR3 reads CASTLGRGGEQYF. The DNA for the CDR3 is TGTGCCAGCACCCTAGGAAGGGGAGGCGAGCAGTACTTC.